The entry that follows covers one TCR beta chain sequence. V lost 0 bases, J lost 2 bases, and 13 bases lay in between. The CDR3 runs to 16 residues. CDR1 and CDR2 from the germline V gene are SGHTS and YDEGEE. The assay was immunoSEQ multiplex PCR, and TCRdb's table has in-frame clones only and misses some. The sample lists fewer than 60,000 clones, more than 80% occurring once. The sample is drawn from a study of blood T cell repertoires in COVID-19. Background on the study: COVID-19 samples, acute and convalescent, were from the United States, Italy and Spain. PBMCs, B-cell-depleted T cells, or T cells provided the cDNA or gDNA that made up the material.

The specimen was peripheral blood. The rearrangement links TRBV5-8 to TRBJ2-3; the D is unclear. The receptor's source is a human donor in a cohort sampled during active COVID-19. The CDR3, as DNA: TGTGCCAGCAGCTTGGCGCGCCCCCTTCACACAGATACGCAGTATTTT. The encoded protein is CASSLARPLHTDTQYF.